This paragraph reports one TCR beta chain. TCRdb keeps only in-frame clones here, not all; method: immunoSEQ multiplex PCR. The table includes fewer than 300,000 clones, roughly 90% detected once. The CDR3 is made up of 14 amino acids. The germline V and J ends were trimmed by 1 base and 6 bases, with 9 bases remaining between them. Germline V lookup: CDR1 SEHNR, CDR2 FQNEAQ (reference sequence). The source of the sample is a study of blood T cell repertoires in COVID-19. Source material: PBMCs or T cells enriched from blood (not recorded which). The genes are TRBV7-9 and TRBJ2-2, with D possibly being TRBD2 (6 bases). This receptor was identified in a woman aged 40-49 years with acute COVID-19. The CDR3 DNA sequence: TGTGCCAGCAGCTTAGGGGCTAGCGCCGGGGAGCTGTTTTTT. Its translation is CASSLGASAGELFF. Variable domain in full (rest from reference TRBV7-9 and TRBJ2-2): DTGVSQNPRHKITKRGQNVTFRCDPISEHNRLYWYRQTLGQGPEFLTYFQNEAQLEKSRLLSDRFSAERPKGSFSTLEIQRTEQGDSAMYLCASSLGASAGELFFGEGSRLTVL.